This TCR beta chain originates from a study of T-cell memory formation after mild COVID-19. This clonotype was observed many times. Sample barcodes and UMIs were carried by the TCR alpha and TCR beta cDNA libraries that 5'RACE generated with constant-segment primers. TCRdb reanalysed the 5' RACE reads using MiXCR and keeps one entry per CDR3 protein. This table holds about 170,000 distinct CDR3 sequences, about an eighth found once. This CDR3 contains 12 residues. Germline CDR1 MDHEN, CDR2 SYDVKM. Trimming left V 3 bases short and J 3 bases short, with 6 bases between. What was sequenced was PBMCs or a T cell subset sorted from them (not recorded which). This clonotype originated in a young man who had mild COVID-19 (a few samples of this study predate the infection). Cell type and time point are not known. V usage is TRBV28 and J usage is TRBJ2-7; no clear D. DNA of the CDR3: TGTGCCAGCAGTTTGGGGAACTACGAGCAGTACGTC. It encodes CASSLGNYEQYV.